The 27 T cell receptor beta chains in this list originate from one sample, sequenced in a study of blood T cells in healthy people across ages. A J-beta primer mix and a sample-barcoded 5' primer were used in a second PCR of roughly 6 to 12 cycles. TCRdb re-called the 5' RACE reads through MiXCR, storing one row per CDR3 protein. The table has 380,000 or so distinct CDR3 sequences, about 49% seen once. The sequenced material came from blood. These receptors were collected from a man between 60 and 75 years old in good health.

This clonotype was seen only a few times. The chain has TRBV7-2 and TRBJ2-7, with 7 bases matching TRBD1. The CDR3 covers 16 residues. CDR1 is SGHTA, CDR2 FQGNSA, per germline. V shed 0 bases, J shed 5 bases, and the junction held 10 bases outside the gene matches. The CDR3 DNA is TGTGCCAGCAGCTTAGCGATAGGGCAGGGGGTCCACGAGCAGTACTTC. Translating gives CASSLAIGQGVHEQYF.

This chain connects TRBV7-6 to TRBJ2-4, with D possibly matching TRBD1 (5 bases). The J call is in doubt because the DNA end fits TRBJ2-7 better. Per germline, CDR1 SGHVS and CDR2 FNYEAQ. This CDR3 comprises 13 residues. This CDR3 is CASSPVRGDEQYF. CDR3 nucleotides: TGTGCCAGCAGCCCGGTAAGGGGCGACGAGCAGTACTTC.

This sequence joins TRBV5-1 and TRBJ2-1; 7 bases agree with TRBD2. Germline V gives CDR1 SGHRS, CDR2 YFSETQ. Trimming cost V 2 bases and J 0 bases; bases outside gene matches: 8. The CDR3 totals 17 residues. The CDR3 DNA reads TGCGCCAGCAGCTTAGGCGGGAGAGGAAGCTCCTACAATGAGCAGTTCTTC. Amino acids: CASSLGGRGSSYNEQFF.

The chain links TRBV6-2 or TRBV6-3 to TRBJ2-1, with 13 bases that match TRBD2. The germline CDR1 and CDR2 sequences are MNHEY and SVGEGT. V shed 8 bases and J 3 bases; nucleotides not matched to a gene: 7. This CDR3 region has 16 residues. In DNA, the CDR3 is TGTGCCAGCGAAACTAGCGGGAGGGGAGTCTACAATGAGCAGTTCTTC. It is translated as CASETSGRGVYNEQFF.

There are a few counts of this clonotype. This chain links TRBV10-3 with TRBJ2-4; D is unclear. The CDR3 has 15 residues. Trimming stripped 0 bases from V and 5 bases from J, with 11 bases between. Germline CDR1 reads ENHRY; CDR2 reads SYGVKD. The CDR3 DNA follows: TGTGCCATCAGTGAGTCGAACCCGGTCCAAAACATTCAGTACTTC. Translating it yields CAISESNPVQNIQYF.

There are many counts of this clonotype. The genes are TRBV5-6 and TRBJ2-5; the match to TRBD2 covers 14 bases. This CDR3 has 16 residues. The germline gives CDR1 SGHDT, CDR2 YYEEEE. Losses at the gene ends were 3 bases for V and 5 bases for J; bases not matched to a gene: 6. The CDR3 DNA reads TGTGCCAGCAGCTCGACTAGCGGGAGGGCCGGTGAGACCCAGTACTTC. It yields the protein CASSSTSGRAGETQYF.

In this sample, this clonotype turned up many times. The chain couples TRBV7-2 to TRBJ2-7; TRBD1 might be the D (7 bases). This CDR3 is 14 amino acids long. V shed 5 bases and J shed 2 bases, with 13 bases lying between them. Germline V gene lookup returns CDR1 SGHTA and CDR2 FQGNSA. The CDR3 coding sequence is TGTGCCAGCAGCCCCAGGGGGGTAACCTACGAGCAGTACTTC. This sequence encodes CASSPRGVTYEQYF.

CDR3: CASSLSRDRNEKLFF. CDR3 sequence (DNA): TGTGCCAGCAGTTTATCGAGGGACAGAAATGAAAAACTGTTTTTT. The rearrangement uses TRBV27 and TRBJ1-4; TRBD1 matches at 7 bases. V lost 0 bases, J lost 5 bases, and 3 bases stayed unmatched. CDR1 and CDR2 (germline): MNHEY, SMNVEV (reference sequence). The CDR3 has 15 amino acids.

The rearrangement uses TRBV7-2 and TRBJ2-3, with D maybe TRBD1 (5 bases). V dropped 4 bases and J dropped 3 bases, with 17 bases sitting between them. The CDR3 runs 16 residues. Germline V gene sequence: CDR1 SGHTA, CDR2 FQGNSA. CDR3 protein: CASSSEPLPGTDTQYF. The CDR3 bases are TGTGCCAGCAGCTCCGAACCTTTACCAGGGACAGATACGCAGTATTTT.

The sample holds a few counts of this clonotype. The rearrangement links TRBV6-1 to TRBJ2-5; D gene ambiguous. Per germline, CDR1 MNHNS and CDR2 SASEGT. Deletions cut 8 bases from V and 2 bases from J, with 24 bases between. The CDR3 is 17 residues long. CDR3 sequence (DNA): TGTGCCAGCTCCCGCCGCAGCGTCCTAGGAGAGCAAGAGACCCAGTACTTC. This codes for CASSRRSVLGEQETQYF.

The chain combines TRBV20-1 with TRBJ2-1; D uncertain. CDR3 length: 14 residues. Looked up from germline, CDR1 is DFQATT and CDR2 is SNEGSKA (reference sequence). Trimming stripped 0 bases from V and 7 bases from J, with 13 bases between. In DNA, the CDR3 is TGCAGTGCTAGAGATTATTCGACGCAAAATGAGCAGTTCTTC. Its translation is CSARDYSTQNEQFF.

This clonotype is a singleton in its sample. J is TRBJ2-7 and V is TRBV7-2; TRBD2 agrees at 12 bases. The CDR3 has 16 residues. CDR1 is SGHTA, CDR2 FQGNSA, per germline. The trim removed 4 bases at V and 3 bases at J, leaving 7 bases unmatched. The CDR3, as DNA: TGTGCCAGCAGCTGGACTAGCGGGGACGTAAACTACGAGCAGTACTTC. It translates to CASSWTSGDVNYEQYF.

This clonotype appeared many times. The V gene is TRBV7-2, the J gene TRBJ2-6; D uncertain. This CDR3 spans 18 amino acids. Germline assignment: CDR1 SGHTA and CDR2 FQGNSA. Trimming took off 5 bases at V and 0 bases at J, with 17 bases between the two ends. The CDR3 reads CASSPWSWASSGANVLTF. CDR3 coding DNA: TGTGCCAGCAGCCCCTGGTCCTGGGCCAGCTCTGGGGCCAACGTCCTGACTTTC.

CDR3 DNA sequence: TGCGCCAGCAGCTTCACCAGGGGGGGGAATGCTGAAGCTTTCTTT. This translates into CASSFTRGGNAEAFF. The gene calls are TRBV5-1 and TRBJ1-1, with TRBD1 matching over 7 bases. This CDR3 comprises 15 residues. The V gene end was trimmed by 2 bases and the J gene end by 6 bases; junction bases not matched to a gene: 10. From germline, CDR1 is SGHRS and CDR2 YFSETQ.

This rearrangement joins TRBV20-1 to TRBJ2-1; possibly TRBD2 for D (5 bases). The CDR3 has 14 residues. With 4 bases removed from V and 0 bases from J, the gap between germline ends came to 10 bases. Per germline, CDR1 DFQATT and CDR2 SNEGSKA (reference sequence). The CDR3 region has the DNA TGCAGTGCTAAAGCGGAGAGCTCCTACAATGAGCAGTTCTTC. Translating gives CSAKAESSYNEQFF.

This clonotype was counted a few times. The V call is TRBV11-2, the J call TRBJ2-1, with D perhaps given as TRBD1 or TRBD2 (7 bases each). The CDR3 runs to 15 residues. Germline loops: CDR1 SGHAT, CDR2 FQNNGV. Trimming pared 3 bases from V and 7 bases from J, leaving 16 bases between. The CDR3 here is CASSFSVRGGNEQFF. The CDR3 nucleotides are TGTGCCAGCAGCTTTTCTGTCAGGGGGGGTAATGAGCAGTTCTTC.

The J gene is TRBJ2-3, the V gene TRBV30, with TRBD2 identical over 8 bases. Germline loops: CDR1 GTSNPN, CDR2 SVGIG (reference sequence). V lost 1 base to trimming and J lost 8 bases; unmatched junction nucleotides: 5. The CDR3 has 13 amino acids. CDR3 nucleotides: TGTGCCTGGAGTGCGGGAGGGGTCGGTACGCAGTATTTT. This translates into CAWSAGGVGTQYF.

The V and J genes are TRBV15 and TRBJ2-1, with TRBD1 matching 8 bases. Trimming removed 3 bases from V and 10 bases from J; junction bases left unmatched: 14. This CDR3 contains 16 residues. Germline V lookup: CDR1 LNHNV, CDR2 YYDKDF (reference sequence). The DNA for the CDR3 is TGTGCCACCAGCAGTCGTTTGGCAGGGGGCTCTCGGGAGCAGTTCTTC. It translates to CATSSRLAGGSREQFF.

The V gene is TRBV29-1, the J gene TRBJ1-5; D gene uncertain. The germline V gene has CDR1 SQVTM and CDR2 ANQGSEA. V lost 7 bases and J lost 0, with 7 bases in between. The CDR3 contains 12 residues. The CDR3 DNA sequence: TGCAGCGCCTCCATTAGCAATCAGCCCCAGCATTTT. Amino acids: CSASISNQPQHF.

The rearrangement links TRBV18 to TRBJ1-4; 9 bases are shared with TRBD1. Trimming took 4 bases from V and 7 from J; bases not matched to a gene: 7. The CDR3 has 15 amino acids. Germline V gives CDR1 KGHSH, CDR2 LQKENI. The DNA for the CDR3 is TGTGCCAGCTCACGCACCACGGGACAGGGTGAAAAACTGTTTTTT. Its translation is CASSRTTGQGEKLFF.

The chain links TRBV29-1 to TRBJ2-7; maybe TRBD2 (5 bases). Germline V lookup: CDR1 SQVTM, CDR2 ANQGSEA. Trimming shortened V by 5 bases and J by 1 base, and 9 bases separated the two germline ends. This CDR3 has 12 residues. The CDR3 loop is CSVHRGSYEQYF. The CDR3 bases are TGCAGCGTTCACCGGGGTTCCTACGAGCAGTACTTC.

V and J are TRBV20-1 and TRBJ2-7; 10 bases map to TRBD1. This CDR3 comprises 14 residues. CDR1 and CDR2 (germline): DFQATT, SNEGSKA (reference sequence). Losses at the gene ends were 6 bases for V and 2 bases for J; bases not matched to a gene: 7. The CDR3 is CSAEDRGRTYEQYF. CDR3 coding DNA: TGCAGTGCCGAGGACAGGGGGAGGACCTACGAGCAGTACTTC.

The table lists this clonotype with many counts. The J gene is TRBJ2-7, the V gene TRBV7-2, with 7 nucleotides matching TRBD1. CDR1 and CDR2 (germline): SGHTA, FQGNSA. The CDR3 has 14 amino acids. Trimming removed 6 bases from V and 2 bases from J; junction bases left unmatched: 7. The CDR3 DNA reads TGTGCCAGCAGTCCTAGACAGGGCCCCTACGAGCAGTACTTC. This codes for CASSPRQGPYEQYF.

A word on this clonotype: At one end, the junction sequence differs from germline, possibly due to a read error. V is TRBV6-5 and J is TRBJ1-2; D ambiguous. Per the germline V gene, CDR1 is MNHEY and CDR2 is SVGAGI. The CDR3 has 14 amino acids. CDR3 loop: CASSDRAPLYGCTF. CDR3 sequence (DNA): TGTGCCAGCAGTGACCGGGCCCCCCTCTATGGCTGCACCTTC.

This clonotype was counted a few times. V and J are TRBV7-2 and TRBJ2-7; 9 nucleotides align to TRBD2. The ends lost 4 bases at V and 6 bases at J; junction bases unmatched: 4. The CDR3 runs to 13 residues. Germline V lookup: CDR1 SGHTA, CDR2 FQGNSA. In DNA, the CDR3 is TGTGCCAGCAGCTGGGGACTAGCCCGCGAGCAGTACTTC. This encodes CASSWGLAREQYF.

The rearrangement joins TRBV5-1 to TRBJ2-3; D is undetermined. Germline V gives CDR1 SGHRS, CDR2 YFSETQ. This CDR3 has 15 residues. V lost 1 base, J lost 1 base, and 10 bases lay in between. DNA of the CDR3: TGCGCCAGCAGCTTGTTAGTGGGCGGCACAGATACGCAGTATTTT. Amino acid sequence: CASSLLVGGTDTQYF.

Only a few counts were recorded for this clonotype. V is TRBV20-1 and J is TRBJ2-7; 9 nucleotides line up with TRBD2. Germline V gene data show CDR1 as DFQATT and CDR2 as SNEGSKA (reference sequence). The CDR3 totals 13 residues. Trimming took 6 bases from V and 7 from J; bases not matched to a gene: 10. The CDR3 sequence is CSATPSGTSEQYF. The CDR3 DNA sequence: TGCAGTGCGACTCCTAGCGGGACCTCAGAGCAGTACTTC.